This T cell receptor (beta chain) was identified in a study of regulatory T cells in long-lasting Graves disease. This CDR3 spans 13 amino acids. The germline CDR1 and CDR2 sequences are KGHSH and LQKENI. V was shortened by 3 bases and J by 5 bases, with 10 bases between the two germline ends. The authors built TCR beta libraries using iRepertoire HTBI primers and Arm-PCR of CDR3 regions. In TCRdb, the multiplex PCR reads were re-called with MiXCR into one record per CDR3 protein. The sample lists 540,000 or so distinct CDR3 sequences, roughly 13% occurring once. The table lists this clonotype with many counts. This sample's time point: newly diagnosed GD, antithyroid drugs for less than 3 months. Researchers made the TCR library from RNA that was extracted from PBMCs. These sequences were also reported in another study, on T cells in Graves' hyperthyroidism and ophthalmopathy.

This chain links TRBV18 with TRBJ2-5; D ambiguous. The sequence derives from a man younger than 45 with Graves disease. This specimen was peripheral blood mononuclear cells (PBMCs), taken at new diagnosis, from a patient treated with antithyroid drugs. CDR3 sequence: CASSPDPRETQYF. The CDR3 DNA is TGTGCCAGCTCACCGGACCCGCGGGAGACCCAGTACTTC.